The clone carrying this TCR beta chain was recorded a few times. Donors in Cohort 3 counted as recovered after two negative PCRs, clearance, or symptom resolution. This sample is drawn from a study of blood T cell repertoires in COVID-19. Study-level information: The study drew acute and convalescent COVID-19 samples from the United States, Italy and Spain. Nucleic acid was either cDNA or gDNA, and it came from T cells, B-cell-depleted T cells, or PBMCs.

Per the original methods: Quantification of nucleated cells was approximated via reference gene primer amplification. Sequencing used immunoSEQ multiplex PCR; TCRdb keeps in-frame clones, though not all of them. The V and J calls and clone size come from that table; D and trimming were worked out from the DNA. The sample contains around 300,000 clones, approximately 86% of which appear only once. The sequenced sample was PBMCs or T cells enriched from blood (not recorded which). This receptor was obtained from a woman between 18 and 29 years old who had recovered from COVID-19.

CDR3 protein: CSVTEPGDYGYTF. CDR3 nucleotides: TGCAGCGTTACAGAACCCGGGGACTATGGCTACACCTTC. The chain combines TRBV29-1 with TRBJ1-2, with D uncertain. Germline V gives CDR1 SQVTM, CDR2 ANQGSEA. V was cut by 5 bases and J by 3 bases, with 13 bases left in between. CDR3 length: 13 amino acids.